Each of the 19 T cell receptor beta chains below was sequenced from the same sample in a study of shared clonotypes between healthy human individuals. TCRdb's table, derived via immunoSEQ multiplex PCR, lists solely in-frame clones and lacks some. The sample shows about 730,000 clones, just under 75% of them seen only once. Input material: memory CD4+ T cells sorted from blood. The subset is: CD45RA-negative fraction. These receptor sequences come from a woman aged 30 to 39 in good health.

The rearrangement joins TRBV28 to TRBJ1-5; 8 bases are a match to TRBD1. The CDR3 extends over 17 amino acids. Germline CDR1 reads MDHEN; CDR2 reads SYDVKM. Trimming at V came to 4 bases and at J to 7 bases, leaving 15 bases not matched to a gene. CDR3 sequence: CASSSPGGASFGQPQHF. The CDR3 DNA is TGTGCCAGCAGTTCCCCAGGGGGCGCGAGTTTCGGACAGCCCCAGCATTTT.

There are a few counts of this clone. The chain combines TRBV4-1 with TRBJ2-1; TRBD2 matches at 9 bases. Trimming cost V 0 bases and J 8 bases; bases outside gene matches: 5. Germline-derived CDR1 and CDR2 are MGHRA and YSYEKL. The CDR3 totals 15 residues. The DNA of the CDR3 is TGCGCCAGCAGCCAAGATACTAGCGGGTTCGATGAGCAGTTCTTC. Amino acids: CASSQDTSGFDEQFF.

CDR3 nucleotides: TGTGCCAGCCGGGGTTGGGAAAATGAAAAACTGTTTTTT. Protein: CASRGWENEKLFF. The V call is TRBV25-1, the J call TRBJ1-4, with D unresolved. The germline V and J ends were trimmed by 8 bases and 5 bases, with 12 bases remaining between them. Per germline, CDR1 MGHDK and CDR2 SYGVNS. The CDR3 runs to 13 residues.

This chain joins TRBV6-1 and TRBJ1-4; D is unresolved. V gave up 8 bases and J gave up 5 bases, with 6 bases separating them. The CDR3 is 11 amino acids. Germline CDR1 is MNHNS and CDR2 is SASEGT. In DNA, the CDR3 is TGTGCCAGCCTGGACAATGAAAAACTGTTTTTT. Translation gives CASLDNEKLFF.

To note about this clone: Germline and junction disagree at one end, which may indicate a read error. The chain is built from TRBV18 and TRBJ2-1; D not certain. This CDR3 contains 12 residues. Germline CDR1 reads KGHSH; CDR2 reads LQKENI. The CDR3 DNA reads TGTGCCAGCTCAGCACCGGCGAATGAGCAGTTCTTC. It is translated as CASSAPANEQFF.

The chain recombines TRBV30 with TRBJ2-1; TRBD2 matches at 14 bases. Germline CDR1 reads GTSNPN; CDR2 reads SVGIG (reference sequence). The CDR3 consists of 17 residues. The ends lost 3 bases at V and 13 bases at J; junction bases unmatched: 17. The CDR3 bases are TGTGCCTGGAGACCTACTGGGACTAGCGGGAGTTTCATATATCAGTTCTTC. It is translated as CAWRPTGTSGSFIYQFF.

A few counts support this clone. Other DNA sequences of this sample code for an identical CDR3. V is TRBV5-4 and J is TRBJ1-5, with D uncertain. The CDR3 has 13 amino acids. Trimming pared 0 bases from V and 4 bases from J, leaving 5 bases between. CDR1 SGHNT and CDR2 YYREEE come from the germline V gene (reference sequence). CDR3 protein: CASSLAGNQPQHF. In DNA form, the CDR3 reads TGTGCCAGCAGCTTGGCGGGGAATCAGCCCCAGCATTTT.

The V call is TRBV15, the J call TRBJ2-7; maybe TRBD1 (5 bases). Per germline, CDR1 LNHNV and CDR2 YYDKDF (reference sequence). This CDR3 is built from 14 residues. Trimming stripped 3 bases from V and 0 bases from J, with 9 bases between. The CDR3 spells CATSSRDSSYEQYF. CDR3 bases: TGTGCCACCAGCAGCCGTGACAGCTCCTACGAGCAGTACTTC. Variable domain in full (rest from reference TRBV15 and TRBJ2-7): DAMVIQNPRYQVTQFGKPVTLSCSQTLNHNVMYWYQQKSSQAPKLLFHYYDKDFNNEADTPDNFQSRRPNTSFCFLDIRSPGLGDTAMYLCATSSRDSSYEQYFGPGTRLTVT.

The chain recombines TRBV18 with TRBJ1-5; D call uncertain. V gave up 5 bases and J gave up 3 bases, with 20 bases separating them. This CDR3 region has 17 residues. The germline CDR1 and CDR2 sequences are KGHSH and LQKENI. CDR3 in DNA: TGTGCCAGCTCATCTGGGTTAATTGGTTTTGCCAATCAGCCCCAGCATTTT. Residues: CASSSGLIGFANQPQHF.

The chain has TRBV5-5 and TRBJ2-1; D gene uncertain. Trimming removed 6 bases at V and 6 bases at J, with 13 bases between. This CDR3 is 13 amino acids long. Germline lookup yields CDR1 SGHKS and CDR2 YYEKEE (reference sequence). The CDR3 nucleotides are TGTGCCAGCACCCCACGGCCGGGCAATGAGCAGTTCTTC. This encodes CASTPRPGNEQFF.

The V gene is TRBV29-1, the J gene TRBJ1-5; D may be TRBD1 (5 bases). V was trimmed by 4 bases and J by 11 bases, leaving 18 bases between them. The CDR3 consists of 13 residues. CDR1 and CDR2 from the germline V gene are SQVTM and ANQGSEA. The CDR3 here is CSVATGFMGAQHF. The CDR3 DNA sequence: TGCAGCGTTGCCACAGGCTTTATGGGGGCCCAGCATTTT.

V and J are TRBV27 and TRBJ2-5, with 8 bases aligning to TRBD2. Germline V gene sequence: CDR1 MNHEY, CDR2 SMNVEV (reference sequence). This CDR3 contains 15 residues. V shed 6 bases and J 6 bases; nucleotides not matched to a gene: 12. The CDR3 loop reads CASSLLPGLDKTQYF. DNA of the CDR3: TGTGCCAGCAGCCTCCTCCCGGGACTAGATAAGACCCAGTACTTC.

V gene TRBV27 combines with J gene TRBJ1-4; D is undetermined. Germline CDR1 MNHEY, CDR2 SMNVEV (reference sequence). The CDR3 loop spans 14 amino acids. Deletions cut 2 bases from V and 8 bases from J, with 12 bases between. The DNA for the CDR3 is TGTGCCAGCAGTTTAAAGGGAAAGGGCGAAAAACTGTTTTTT. It specifies CASSLKGKGEKLFF.

The gene calls are TRBV18 and TRBJ1-5; possible D gene TRBD1, 6 bases. Between the trimmed V and J ends, which lost 6 bases and 3 bases, there was a span of 12 bases. Germline CDR1 and CDR2: KGHSH and LQKENI. This CDR3 comprises 14 residues. CDR3 residues: CASSTDRINQPQHF. Here the CDR3 DNA reads TGTGCCAGCTCGACCGACAGGATCAATCAGCCCCAGCATTTT.

The rearrangement uses TRBV7-8 and TRBJ1-5; D might be TRBD1 (5 bases). Looked up from germline, CDR1 is SGHVS and CDR2 is FQNEAQ. CDR3 length: 14 amino acids. V lost 1 base and J 2 bases, leaving 6 bases between the germline ends. The CDR3 reads CASSLEGGNQPQHF. CDR3 nucleotides: TGTGCCAGCAGCTTAGAAGGGGGCAATCAGCCCCAGCATTTT.

Details on this clone: A read error may produce the germline difference seen at one junction end. The genes are TRBV6-5 and TRBJ1-1, with a weak D call TRBD1 (6 bases). Germline CDR1 reads MNHEY; CDR2 reads SVGAGI. This CDR3 has 15 amino acids. This CDR3 is CASSYSGEGGTEAFF. CDR3 in DNA: TGTGCCAGCAGCTACTCTGGGGAAGGGGGAACTGAAGCTTTCTTT.

The table lists this clone with a count of one. This specimen includes other DNA sequences encoding the same CDR3. The V and J genes are TRBV20-1 and TRBJ2-3; no definite D call. The CDR3 totals 11 residues. Germline loops: CDR1 DFQATT, CDR2 SNEGSKA (reference sequence). V shed 6 bases and J shed 6 bases, with 10 bases lying between them. The CDR3: CSASPSDTQYF. The CDR3 bases are TGCAGTGCAAGCCCATCGGATACGCAGTATTTT.

V usage is TRBV5-6 and J usage is TRBJ2-7; D uncertain. The CDR3 length is 13 residues. V was trimmed by 2 bases and J by 7 bases, leaving 13 bases between them. The V gene's germline CDR1 is SGHDT and CDR2 YYEEEE. The CDR3 DNA sequence: TGTGCCAGCAGCTTTAAATGGGATGGGGAGCAGTACTTC. Residues: CASSFKWDGEQYF.

DNA for the CDR3: TGTGCCAGCAAGTCGGCTAGCGGGAGTTCCCAAGAGACCCAGTACTTC. Protein sequence: CASKSASGSSQETQYF. V is TRBV2 and J is TRBJ2-5; 10 nucleotides align to TRBD2. CDR3 length: 16 amino acids. The V gene end was trimmed by 7 bases and the J gene end by 1 base; junction bases not matched to a gene: 9. Germline assignment: CDR1 SNHLY and CDR2 FYNNEI. Filled out from reference TRBV2 and TRBJ2-5, the complete variable domain reads EPEVTQTPSHQVTQMGQEVILRCVPISNHLYFYWYRQILGQKVEFLVSFYNNEISEKSEIFDDQFSVERPDGSNFTLKIRSTKLEDSAMYFCASKSASGSSQETQYFGPGTRLLVL.